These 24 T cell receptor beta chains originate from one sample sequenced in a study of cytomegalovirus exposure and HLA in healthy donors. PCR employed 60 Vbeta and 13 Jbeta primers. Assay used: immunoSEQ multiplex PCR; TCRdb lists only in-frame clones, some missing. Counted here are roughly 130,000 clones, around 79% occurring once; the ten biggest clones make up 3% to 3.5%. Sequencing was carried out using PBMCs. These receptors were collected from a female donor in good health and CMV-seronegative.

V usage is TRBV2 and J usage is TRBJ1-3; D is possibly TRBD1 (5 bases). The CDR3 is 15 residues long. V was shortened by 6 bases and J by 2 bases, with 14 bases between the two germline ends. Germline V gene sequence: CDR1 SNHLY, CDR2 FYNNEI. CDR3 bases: TGTGCCAGCAGCCCCAGGTCAGGGACTGGAAACACCATATATTTT. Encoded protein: CASSPRSGTGNTIYF.

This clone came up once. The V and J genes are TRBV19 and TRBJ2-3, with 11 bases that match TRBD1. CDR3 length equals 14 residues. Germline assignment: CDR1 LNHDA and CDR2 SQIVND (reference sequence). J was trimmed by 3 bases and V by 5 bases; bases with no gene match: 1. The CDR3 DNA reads TGTGCCAGTAGTTGGGACAGGGGGACAGATACGCAGTATTTT. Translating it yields CASSWDRGTDTQYF.

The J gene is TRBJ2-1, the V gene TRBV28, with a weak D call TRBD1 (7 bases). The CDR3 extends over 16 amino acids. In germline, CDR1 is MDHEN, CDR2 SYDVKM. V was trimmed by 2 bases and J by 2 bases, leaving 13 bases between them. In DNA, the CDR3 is TGTGCCAGCAGTTTAGGGGGGACAGTCCCCTACAATGAGCAGTTCTTC. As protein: CASSLGGTVPYNEQFF.

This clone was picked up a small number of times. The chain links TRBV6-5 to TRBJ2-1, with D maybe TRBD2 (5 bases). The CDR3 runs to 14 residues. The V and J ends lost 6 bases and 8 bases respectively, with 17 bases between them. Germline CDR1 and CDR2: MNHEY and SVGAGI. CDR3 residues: CASRDGIAFDEQFF. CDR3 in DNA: TGTGCCAGCAGAGACGGGATAGCCTTTGATGAGCAGTTCTTC.

The CDR3 loop reads CASSLGTGGTEAFF. CDR3 sequence (DNA): TGTGCCAGCAGTTTAGGCACAGGGGGCACTGAAGCTTTCTTT. This rearrangement joins TRBV28 to TRBJ1-1, with 8 positions matching TRBD1. The CDR3 sequence is 14 residues long. Germline loops: CDR1 MDHEN, CDR2 SYDVKM. Losses at the gene ends were 2 bases for V and 4 bases for J; bases not matched to a gene: 3.

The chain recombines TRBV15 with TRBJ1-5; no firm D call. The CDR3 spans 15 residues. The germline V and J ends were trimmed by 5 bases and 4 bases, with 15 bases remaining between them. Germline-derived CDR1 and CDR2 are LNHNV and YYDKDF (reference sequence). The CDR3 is CATSRDGGPNQPQHF. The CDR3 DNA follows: TGTGCCACCAGCCGCGACGGCGGGCCTAATCAGCCCCAGCATTTT.

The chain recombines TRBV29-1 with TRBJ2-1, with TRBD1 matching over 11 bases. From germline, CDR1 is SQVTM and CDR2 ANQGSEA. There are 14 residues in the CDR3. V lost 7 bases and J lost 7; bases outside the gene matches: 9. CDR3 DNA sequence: TGCAGCGCCCAGGACAGGGGGCCTGGAAATGAGCAGTTCTTC. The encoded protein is CSAQDRGPGNEQFF.

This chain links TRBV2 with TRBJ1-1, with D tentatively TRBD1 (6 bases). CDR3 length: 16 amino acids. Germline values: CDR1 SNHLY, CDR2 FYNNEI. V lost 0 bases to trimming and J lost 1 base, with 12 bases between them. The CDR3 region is CASSEAVGQTNTEAFF. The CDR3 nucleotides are TGTGCCAGCAGTGAAGCGGTTGGACAGACGAACACTGAAGCTTTCTTT.

CDR3 sequence: CASSLGSRDEQFF. The CDR3 region has the DNA TGTGCCAGCAGCTTAGGGTCCCGGGATGAGCAGTTCTTC. This chain connects TRBV7-8 to TRBJ2-1, with D unclear. The germline gives CDR1 SGHVS, CDR2 FQNEAQ. V was pared by 1 base and J by 8 bases, with 9 bases between. This CDR3 contains 13 residues. The full variable domain, rest sourced from reference TRBV7-8 and TRBJ2-1, is GAGVSQSPRYKVAKRGQDVALRCDPISGHVSLFWYQQALGQGPEFLTYFQNEAQLDKSGLPSDRFFAERPEGSVSTLKIQRTQQEDSAVYLCASSLGSRDEQFFGPGTRLTVL.

DNA for the CDR3: TGCGCCAGCAGAGCCCAGGCGAGGAACACCGGGGAGCTGTTTTTT. Translated, it gives CASRAQARNTGELFF. The chain has TRBV4-3 and TRBJ2-2, with D unclear. Germline lookup yields CDR1 LGHNA and CDR2 YSLEER. Trimming took 6 bases from V and 1 from J, leaving 12 bases between them. The CDR3 has 15 residues.

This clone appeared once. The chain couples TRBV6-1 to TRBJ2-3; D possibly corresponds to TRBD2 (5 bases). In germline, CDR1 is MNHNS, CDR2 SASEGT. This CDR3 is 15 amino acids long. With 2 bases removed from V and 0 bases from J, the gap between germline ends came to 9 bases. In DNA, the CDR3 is TGTGCCAGCAGTGAATCGGGGAGTAGCACAGATACGCAGTATTTT. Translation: CASSESGSSTDTQYF.

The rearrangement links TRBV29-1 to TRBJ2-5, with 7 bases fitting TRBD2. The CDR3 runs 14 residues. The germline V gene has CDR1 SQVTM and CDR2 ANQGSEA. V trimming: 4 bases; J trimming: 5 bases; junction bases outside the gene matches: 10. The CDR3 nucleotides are TGCAGCGTTGGAAGTCGAGCGGGGAGGGAGACCCAGTACTTC. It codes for CSVGSRAGRETQYF.

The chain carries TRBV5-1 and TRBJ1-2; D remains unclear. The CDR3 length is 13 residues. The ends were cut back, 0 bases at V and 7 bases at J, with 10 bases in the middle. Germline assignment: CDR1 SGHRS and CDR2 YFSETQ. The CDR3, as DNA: TGCGCCAGCAGCTTGGCCGGGTTTAGTGGCTACACCTTC. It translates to CASSLAGFSGYTF.

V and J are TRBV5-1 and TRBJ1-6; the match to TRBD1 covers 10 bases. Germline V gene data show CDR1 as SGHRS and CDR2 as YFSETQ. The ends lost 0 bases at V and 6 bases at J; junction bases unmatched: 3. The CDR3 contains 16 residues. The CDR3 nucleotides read TGCGCCAGCAGCTTGGGACAGGGGGCCATTAATTCACCCCTCCACTTT. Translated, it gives CASSLGQGAINSPLHF. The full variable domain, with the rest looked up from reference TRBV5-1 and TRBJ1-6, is KAGVTQTPRYLIKTRGQQVTLSCSPISGHRSVSWYQQTPGQGLQFLFEYFSETQRNKGNFPGRFSGRQFSNSRSEMNVSTLELGDSALYLCASSLGQGAINSPLHFGNGTRLTVT.

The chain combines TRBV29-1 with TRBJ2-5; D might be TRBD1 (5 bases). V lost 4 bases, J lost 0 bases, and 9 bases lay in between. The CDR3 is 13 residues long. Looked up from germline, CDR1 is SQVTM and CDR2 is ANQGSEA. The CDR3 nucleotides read TGCAGCGTTGCAAAGGGGAACCAAGAGACCCAGTACTTC. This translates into CSVAKGNQETQYF.

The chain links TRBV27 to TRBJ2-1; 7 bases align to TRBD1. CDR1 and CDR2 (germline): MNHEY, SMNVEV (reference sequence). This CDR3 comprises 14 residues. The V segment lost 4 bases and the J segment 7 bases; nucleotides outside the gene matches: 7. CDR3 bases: TGTGCCAGCAGTTCGTTACAGGGGCGGAATGAGCAGTTCTTC. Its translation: CASSSLQGRNEQFF.

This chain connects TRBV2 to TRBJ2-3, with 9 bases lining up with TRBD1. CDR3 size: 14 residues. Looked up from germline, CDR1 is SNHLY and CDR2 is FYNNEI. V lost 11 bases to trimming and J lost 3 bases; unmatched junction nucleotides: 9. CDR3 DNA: TGTGCCTCACTGCCGGGACAGGGAACAGATACGCAGTATTTT. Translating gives CASLPGQGTDTQYF.

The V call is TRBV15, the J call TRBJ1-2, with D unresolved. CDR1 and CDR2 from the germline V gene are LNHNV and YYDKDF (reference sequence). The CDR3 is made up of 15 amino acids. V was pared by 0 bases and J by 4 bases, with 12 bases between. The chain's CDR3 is CATSREEVGIYGYTF. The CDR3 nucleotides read TGTGCCACCAGCAGAGAGGAGGTGGGGATCTATGGCTACACCTTC.

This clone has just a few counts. CDR3 protein: CATRGRAGVNEQFF. The CDR3 nucleotides read TGTGCCACCAGGGGTAGGGCGGGAGTTAATGAGCAGTTCTTC. The chain uses TRBV11-3 and TRBJ2-1, with D tentatively TRBD2 (7 bases). The length of the CDR3 is 14 residues. CDR1 SGHNT and CDR2 YENEEA come from the germline V gene. Trimming left V 10 bases short and J 7 bases short, with 20 bases between.

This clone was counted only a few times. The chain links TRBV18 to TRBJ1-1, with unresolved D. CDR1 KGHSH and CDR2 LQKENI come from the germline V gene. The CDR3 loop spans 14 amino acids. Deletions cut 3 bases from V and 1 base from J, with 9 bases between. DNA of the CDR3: TGTGCCAGCTCACCGTCCCGCGGGAACACTGAAGCTTTCTTT. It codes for CASSPSRGNTEAFF.

CDR3 bases: TGTGCCAGCAGCGTAGCCCATAAGACAGGGGGTTATGGCTACACCTTC. Protein product: CASSVAHKTGGYGYTF. The genes are TRBV9 and TRBJ1-2, with TRBD1 matching over 9 bases. Per germline, CDR1 SGDLS and CDR2 YYNGEE. CDR3 length equals 16 residues. The V gene end was trimmed by 0 bases and the J gene end by 5 bases; junction bases not matched to a gene: 8.

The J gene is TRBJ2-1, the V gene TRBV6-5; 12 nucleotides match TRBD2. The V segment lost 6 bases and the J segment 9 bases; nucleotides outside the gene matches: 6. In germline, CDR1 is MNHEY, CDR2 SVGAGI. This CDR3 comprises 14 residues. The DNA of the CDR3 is TGTGCCAGCAGCCTAGCGGGAGGGCTTGCTGAGCAGTTCTTC. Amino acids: CASSLAGGLAEQFF.

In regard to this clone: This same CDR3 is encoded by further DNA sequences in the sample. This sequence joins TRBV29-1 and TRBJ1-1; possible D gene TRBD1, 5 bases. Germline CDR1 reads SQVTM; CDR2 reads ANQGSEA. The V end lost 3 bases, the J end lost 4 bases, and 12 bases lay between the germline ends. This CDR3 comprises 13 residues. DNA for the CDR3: TGCAGCGTTGATGGTGGGAGGGGCACTGAAGCTTTCTTT. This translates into CSVDGGRGTEAFF.

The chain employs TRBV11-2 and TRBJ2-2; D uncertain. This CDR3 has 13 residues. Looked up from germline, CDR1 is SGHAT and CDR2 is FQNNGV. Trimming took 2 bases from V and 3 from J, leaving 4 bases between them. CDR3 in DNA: TGTGCCAGCAGCTTATTAGACACCGGGGAGCTGTTTTTT. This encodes CASSLLDTGELFF. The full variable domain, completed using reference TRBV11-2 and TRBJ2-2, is EAGVAQSPRYKIIEKRQSVAFWCNPISGHATLYWYQQILGQGPKLLIQFQNNGVVDDSQLPKDRFSAERLKGVDSTLKIQPAKLEDSAVYLCASSLLDTGELFFGEGSRLTVL.